This T cell receptor (beta chain) was sequenced in a study of cytomegalovirus exposure and HLA in healthy donors. PCR was performed using 60 Vbeta and 13 Jbeta primers. Produced via immunoSEQ multiplex PCR; TCRdb's table is partial and in-frame only. The sample records around 130,000 clones, approximately 70% being singletons. The CDR3 totals 15 residues. The V and J ends lost 4 bases and 5 bases, in that order; junction bases with no gene match: 6. CDR1 and CDR2 from the germline V gene are SNHLY and FYNNEI. The rearrangement joins TRBV2 to TRBJ2-3; the match to TRBD2 covers 10 bases. Sequencing was done on a sample of PBMCs. This clonotype was sampled from a woman aged 25-40 years in good health and CMV-seronegative. CDR3 DNA: TGTGCCAGCAGTGGAGCGGGAGGGTTTCAAGATACGCAGTATTTT. Amino acid sequence: CASSGAGGFQDTQYF.